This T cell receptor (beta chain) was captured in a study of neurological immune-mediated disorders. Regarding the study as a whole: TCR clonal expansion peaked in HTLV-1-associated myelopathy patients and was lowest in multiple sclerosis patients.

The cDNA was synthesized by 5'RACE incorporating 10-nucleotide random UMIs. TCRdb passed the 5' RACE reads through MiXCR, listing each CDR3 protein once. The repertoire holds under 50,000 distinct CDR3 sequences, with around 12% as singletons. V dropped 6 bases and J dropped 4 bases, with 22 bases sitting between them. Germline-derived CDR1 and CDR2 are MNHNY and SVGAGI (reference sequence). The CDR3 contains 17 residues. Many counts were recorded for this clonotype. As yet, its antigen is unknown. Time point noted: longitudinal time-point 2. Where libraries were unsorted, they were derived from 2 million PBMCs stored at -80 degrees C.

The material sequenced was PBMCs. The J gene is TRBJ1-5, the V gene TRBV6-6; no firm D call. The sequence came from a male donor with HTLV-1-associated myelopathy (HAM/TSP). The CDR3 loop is CASSSRLGILGNQPQHF. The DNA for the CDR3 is TGTGCCAGCAGCTCCCGATTAGGGATACTGGGAAATCAGCCCCAGCATTTT.